This TCR beta chain was identified during a study of blood T cell repertoires in COVID-19. Study context: The United States, Italy and Spain supplied acute and convalescent COVID-19 samples. Sample material is recorded as cDNA or gDNA derived from T cells, B-cell-depleted T cells, or PBMCs.

As regards this clone: Other DNA sequences within the sample encode an identical CDR3.

Between the trimmed V and J ends, which lost 1 base and 0 bases, there was a span of 7 bases. CDR1 is SGHTA and CDR2 is FQGNSA in the germline V gene. The CDR3 loop spans 15 amino acids. Per the original data handling: Amplification from reference gene primers served as the basis for estimated nucleated cell counts. The data were produced by immunoSEQ multiplex PCR, yet TCRdb's version contains in-frame clones alone and is incomplete. That table furnishes V, J and clone size, whereas the DNA furnished D and trimming. Of 90,000 to 110,000 clones listed, approximately 80% are singletons. This clonotype originated in an older man with acute or convalescent COVID-19. Material: peripheral blood. The chain couples TRBV7-2 to TRBJ1-5; D is undetermined. Here the CDR3 reads CASSLGQNSNQPQHF. The CDR3 DNA reads TGTGCCAGCAGCTTAGGCCAGAATAGCAATCAGCCCCAGCATTTT.